Presented here are 22 T cell receptor beta chains from one specimen sequenced in a study of T cells in Graves' hyperthyroidism and ophthalmopathy. The TCR beta CDR3 regions underwent amplification using RNA transcripts as the source. The HTBI set primed first-round TCR CDR3 RT-PCR. TCRdb reprocessed the multiplex PCR reads with MiXCR, giving one entry per CDR3 protein. The sample lists about 560,000 distinct CDR3 sequences, over 15% seen once, with more than 15% in the top ten. The sequencing sample was made of blood. These receptors all stem from a woman in her late teens or twenties with Graves' hyperthyroidism.

This clonotype was observed many times. The chain carries TRBV6-2 or TRBV6-3 and TRBJ2-3; maybe TRBD1 (5 bases). V was pared by 6 bases and J by 0 bases, with 10 bases between. Germline CDR1 MNHEY, CDR2 SVGEGT. This CDR3 is built from 14 residues. The CDR3 sequence: CASRGAGSTDTQYF. CDR3 nucleotides: TGTGCCAGCAGAGGGGCTGGGAGCACAGATACGCAGTATTTT.

The chain is built from TRBV7-2 and TRBJ2-5, with a tentative D call TRBD1 (6 bases). The CDR3 totals 14 residues. Germline loops: CDR1 SGHTA, CDR2 FQGNSA. V was cut by 4 bases and J by 4 bases, with 13 bases left in between. The CDR3 is CASSSDRLAETQYF. The DNA of the CDR3 is TGTGCCAGCAGCTCAGACAGGCTGGCAGAGACCCAGTACTTC.

V is TRBV6-2 or TRBV6-3 and J is TRBJ1-2; D is perhaps TRBD1 (5 bases). The CDR3 runs 14 residues. Germline CDR1 and CDR2: MNHEY and SVGEGT. Trimming pared 5 bases from V and 4 bases from J, leaving 14 bases between. CDR3 region: CASSDIPGSYGYTF. The CDR3, as DNA: TGTGCCAGCAGTGACATCCCAGGGAGCTATGGCTACACCTTC.

This clonotype has ten or more counts. The CDR3 protein is CSAQLAQETQYF. The CDR3 DNA is TGCAGTGCCCAACTAGCCCAAGAGACCCAGTACTTC. The chain carries TRBV20-1 and TRBJ2-5; a possible D gene is TRBD2 (6 bases). The CDR3 length is 12 residues. V lost 6 bases and J 1 base, leaving 9 bases between the germline ends. The germline CDR1 and CDR2 sequences are DFQATT and SNEGSKA (reference sequence).

The V and J genes are TRBV7-9 and TRBJ2-1; D call uncertain. CDR1 is SEHNR, CDR2 FQNEAQ, per germline (reference sequence). Trimming removed 5 bases at V and 6 bases at J, with 17 bases between. The CDR3 is 15 residues long. The CDR3 loop reads CASSLPRRVLNEQFF. As DNA, the CDR3 is TGTGCCAGCAGCCTACCGCGTCGGGTTCTCAATGAGCAGTTCTTC.

In this sample, this clonotype turned up many times. The chain recombines TRBV14 with TRBJ1-1; D is undetermined. Germline V lookup: CDR1 SGHDN, CDR2 FVKESK. The CDR3 sequence is 13 residues long. The V and J ends lost 0 bases and 0 bases respectively, with 2 bases between them. CDR3 coding DNA: TGTGCCAGCAGCCAAGAGCTGAACACTGAAGCTTTCTTT. Translated: CASSQELNTEAFF.

This chain uses TRBV15 with TRBJ2-3, with 12 nucleotides matching TRBD1. Germline V gene data show CDR1 as LNHNV and CDR2 as YYDKDF (reference sequence). J gave up 4 bases and V 0 bases, and 5 bases lay outside the gene matches. CDR3 size: 17 residues. This CDR3 is CATSREGTGGWSDTQYF. Written as DNA, the CDR3 is TGTGCCACCAGCAGAGAAGGGACAGGGGGCTGGTCAGATACGCAGTATTTT.

Regarding this clonotype: This could be a read error, since a much larger clone is one nucleotide away. The chain has TRBV7-8 and TRBJ2-3; 7 nucleotides match TRBD2. This CDR3 contains 15 residues. CDR1 is SGHVS, CDR2 FQNEAQ, per germline. The junction had 10 bases not matched to a gene; V was cut back by 3 bases and J by 7 bases. The CDR3 nucleotides read TGTGCCAGCAGCTTGGGCGGGAGAATAACAAATACGCAGTATTTT. This encodes CASSLGGRITNTQYF. The whole variable domain, filled in from reference TRBV7-8 and TRBJ2-3, reads GAGVSQSPRYKVAKRGQDVALRCDPISGHVSLFWYQQALGQGPEFLTYFQNEAQLDKSGLPSDRFFAERPEGSVSTLKIQRTQQEDSAVYLCASSLGGRITNTQYFGPGTRLTVL.

Ten or more counts support this clonotype. This chain uses TRBV15 with TRBJ2-5; TRBD2 matches 7 bases. This CDR3 is built from 16 residues. J gave up 0 bases and V 4 bases, and 8 bases lay outside the gene matches. From germline, CDR1 is LNHNV and CDR2 YYDKDF (reference sequence). The chain's CDR3 is CATSIRPAGYQETQYF. CDR3 nucleotide sequence: TGTGCCACCAGCATTCGCCCAGCGGGGTACCAAGAGACCCAGTACTTC.

This clonotype has more than one count but fewer than ten. This chain links TRBV12-3 or TRBV12-4 with TRBJ2-3, with 13 bases matching TRBD2. The CDR3 extends over 16 amino acids. V dropped 6 bases and J dropped 3; count of bases not matched to a gene: 6. Here the CDR3 reads CASSLLAGGKTDTQYF. Written as DNA, the CDR3 is TGTGCCAGCAGCCTACTAGCGGGAGGGAAAACAGATACGCAGTATTTT.

This clonotype was detected ten times or more. The chain uses TRBV6-6 and TRBJ1-5, with D maybe TRBD1 (5 bases). Germline CDR1 is MNHNY and CDR2 is SVGAGI (reference sequence). V gave up 2 bases and J gave up 5 bases, with 16 bases separating them. The CDR3 has 16 amino acids. The CDR3 reads CASSYTGGAEYQPQHF. The CDR3, as DNA: TGTGCCAGCAGTTACACGGGAGGGGCTGAGTATCAGCCCCAGCATTTT.

This clonotype has ten or more counts. The V and J genes are TRBV5-5 and TRBJ2-5, with TRBD1 matching 11 bases. The germline V gene has CDR1 SGHKS and CDR2 YYEKEE (reference sequence). Unmatched junction bases numbered 3, after V lost 3 bases and J lost 2 bases. The CDR3 totals 15 residues. CDR3 in DNA: TGTGCCAGCAGCTCCGGGACAGGGGGACAAGAGACCCAGTACTTC. Translation gives CASSSGTGGQETQYF. Using reference TRBV5-5 and TRBJ2-5 for the parts outside the CDR3, the full variable domain is DAGVTQSPTHLIKTRGQQVTLRCSPISGHKSVSWYQQVLGQGPQFIFQYYEKEERGRGNFPDRFSARQFPNYSSELNVNALLLGDSALYLCASSSGTGGQETQYFGPGTRLLVL.

The chain combines TRBV4-2 with TRBJ1-6, with unresolved D. The CDR3 loop spans 15 amino acids. The germline V and J ends were trimmed by 2 bases and 8 bases, with 13 bases remaining between them. Germline V gene sequence: CDR1 LGHNA, CDR2 YNFKEQ. The CDR3 spells CASSQIGQEDSPLHF. CDR3 bases: TGTGCCAGCAGCCAAATTGGCCAGGAGGATTCACCCCTCCACTTT.

This clonotype was counted only a few times. The junction does not match germline at one end; this may be a read error. This chain joins TRBV7-9 and TRBJ2-7; 9 bases fit TRBD1. CDR3 length: 15 residues. Germline V CDR1 and CDR2: SEHNR, FQNEAQ (reference sequence). Here the CDR3 reads CASSPGQGSSYGQYF. CDR3 nucleotides: TGTGCCAGCAGCCCCGGACAGGGGAGCTCCTACGGGCAGTACTTC.

This clonotype has at least ten counts. The chain carries TRBV20-1 and TRBJ1-4; D call uncertain. The CDR3 has 13 amino acids. Trimming cost V 0 bases and J 8 bases, with 10 bases left between them. The germline V gene has CDR1 DFQATT and CDR2 SNEGSKA (reference sequence). The CDR3 DNA sequence: TGCAGTGCTAGAGAGGGAGCCGGGGAAAAACTGTTTTTT. It encodes CSAREGAGEKLFF.

The CDR3 DNA sequence: TGTGCCTGGAGTCCTAGGGAAAAACTGTTTTTT. Amino acid sequence: CAWSPREKLFF. The V and J genes are TRBV30 and TRBJ1-4; D not certain. Germline V lookup: CDR1 GTSNPN, CDR2 SVGIG (reference sequence). Trimming left V 2 bases short and J 8 bases short, with 6 bases between. The CDR3 loop spans 11 amino acids.

The count of this clonotype is one. A much bigger clone sits one base away, suggesting this may be a read error. This chain connects TRBV12-3 or TRBV12-4 to TRBJ2-7; 7 nucleotides align to TRBD1. The CDR3 extends over 12 amino acids. J was trimmed by 2 bases and V by 8 bases; bases with no gene match: 3. As DNA, the CDR3 is TGTGCCAGCGAACAGGGGACCTACGAGCAGTACTTC. Translation gives CASEQGTYEQYF.

The chain links TRBV29-1 to TRBJ2-1; perhaps D is TRBD1 or TRBD2 (6 bases each). Germline V gives CDR1 SQVTM, CDR2 ANQGSEA. CDR3 size: 16 residues. V was pared by 6 bases and J by 0 bases, with 18 bases between. The CDR3 loop reads CSVQGKRVHSYNEQFF. Here the CDR3 DNA reads TGCAGCGTCCAGGGGAAGCGGGTCCACTCCTACAATGAGCAGTTCTTC.

This chain uses TRBV3-1 with TRBJ2-1; 8 bases match TRBD2. There are 14 residues in the CDR3. The ends lost 4 bases at V and 7 bases at J; junction bases unmatched: 6. Per the germline V gene, CDR1 is LGHDT and CDR2 is YNNKEL (reference sequence). The CDR3 DNA reads TGTGCCAGCAGCCCACCGGGACTAGGTAATGAGCAGTTCTTC. This gives the protein CASSPPGLGNEQFF.

The rearrangement links TRBV20-1 to TRBJ2-7, with D perhaps given as TRBD1 or TRBD2 (5 bases each). Per germline, CDR1 DFQATT and CDR2 SNEGSKA (reference sequence). The CDR3 covers 14 residues. The V end lost 6 bases, the J end lost 3 bases, and 18 bases lay between the germline ends. This CDR3 is CSASGPLKGYEQYF. CDR3 DNA: TGCAGTGCATCGGGACCCCTAAAGGGCTACGAGCAGTACTTC.

This clonotype was seen a few times. The chain carries TRBV18 and TRBJ2-7; D gene uncertain. The CDR3 covers 16 residues. Trimming pared 0 bases from V and 6 bases from J, leaving 18 bases between. In germline, CDR1 is KGHSH, CDR2 LQKENI. The CDR3 spells CASSPPGKSFAFEQYF. The DNA of the CDR3 is TGTGCCAGCTCACCACCGGGGAAATCATTTGCTTTCGAGCAGTACTTC.

This clonotype was observed at least ten times. This chain joins TRBV5-1 and TRBJ1-1, with D tentatively TRBD1 (5 bases). Germline lookup yields CDR1 SGHRS and CDR2 YFSETQ. Trimming shortened V by 2 bases and J by 9 bases, and 23 bases separated the two germline ends. The CDR3 covers 16 residues. CDR3 DNA sequence: TGCGCCAGCAGCTTTAGTCAGAGGTCGGGGGAAACGAAAGCTTTCTTT. Amino acids: CASSFSQRSGETKAFF.